Shown below are 18 T cell receptor beta chains from a single sample sequenced in a study of blood T cell repertoires in COVID-19. Repertoires were generated with immunoSEQ multiplex PCR, while TCRdb's copy carries only in-frame clones and drops some. Of about 160,000 clones in the sample, 65% to 85% are singletons; the top ten hold around 5.1%. Sequenced sample: PBMCs or T cells enriched from blood (not recorded which). The receptor source for this set is a woman aged 40 to 55 with acute COVID-19.

The J gene is TRBJ2-4, the V gene TRBV7-2, with 7 bases fitting TRBD2. Germline V gives CDR1 SGHTA, CDR2 FQGNSA. V trimming: 5 bases; J trimming: 7 bases; junction bases outside the gene matches: 8. The CDR3 totals 14 residues. The CDR3 DNA reads TGTGCCAGCAGCCACCCAGCGGGAACGAACATTCAGTACTTC. Protein product: CASSHPAGTNIQYF.

This chain connects TRBV5-1 to TRBJ1-4; D call uncertain. Germline lookup yields CDR1 SGHRS and CDR2 YFSETQ. This CDR3 is 12 amino acids long. V lost 4 bases to trimming and J lost 7 bases, with 8 bases between them. The CDR3 region is CASSPPGEKLFF. The DNA for the CDR3 is TGCGCCAGCAGCCCGCCGGGTGAAAAACTGTTTTTT.

The chain recombines TRBV7-3 with TRBJ2-1; TRBD2 agrees at 7 bases. Germline CDR1 is SGHTA and CDR2 is FQGTGA. This CDR3 region has 15 residues. V lost 4 bases, J lost 7 bases, and 10 bases stayed unmatched. CDR3 residues: CASSSAGAGLNEQFF. The DNA of the CDR3 is TGTGCCAGCAGCTCTGCCGGAGCGGGGCTGAATGAGCAGTTCTTC.

The chain combines TRBV3-1 (or the pseudogene TRBV3-2) with TRBJ1-2; 9 bases agree with TRBD1. From germline, CDR1 is LGHDT and CDR2 YNNKEL (reference sequence). The CDR3 runs 15 residues. V lost 6 bases, J lost 5 bases, and 10 bases stayed unmatched. As DNA, the CDR3 is TGTGCCAGCAGGAGCCGGGACAGGGCACGGTATGGCTACACCTTC. As protein: CASRSRDRARYGYTF.

V is TRBV25-1 and J is TRBJ1-1; 7 bases fit TRBD1. V lost 5 bases to trimming and J lost 3 bases; unmatched junction nucleotides: 9. This CDR3 comprises 15 residues. CDR1 and CDR2 from the germline V gene are MGHDK and SYGVNS. CDR3 nucleotide sequence: TGTGCCAGCAGTCCAACCAGAGGGGGCCACACTGAAGCTTTCTTT. This translates into CASSPTRGGHTEAFF.

A note on this clone: Other DNA sequences from this sample encode an identical CDR3 as well. This chain connects TRBV2 to TRBJ1-2, with TRBD1 matching 8 bases. Looked up from germline, CDR1 is SNHLY and CDR2 is FYNNEI. CDR3 length equals 13 residues. J was trimmed by 3 bases and V by 5 bases; bases with no gene match: 2. CDR3 bases: TGTGCCAGCAGTCAGGGACAGGACTATGGCTACACCTTC. Translation: CASSQGQDYGYTF. The full variable domain, rest sourced from reference TRBV2 and TRBJ1-2, is EPEVTQTPSHQVTQMGQEVILRCVPISNHLYFYWYRQILGQKVEFLVSFYNNEISEKSEIFDDQFSVERPDGSNFTLKIRSTKLEDSAMYFCASSQGQDYGYTFGSGTRLTVV.

The V call is TRBV12-3 or TRBV12-4, the J call TRBJ2-5; possibly TRBD1 for D (5 bases). Trimming removed 3 bases from V and 5 bases from J, with 10 bases in between. CDR3 length: 13 residues. The CDR3, as DNA: TGTGCCAGCAGTTTTAGGGGCCCGGAGACCCAGTACTTC. It is translated as CASSFRGPETQYF.

The genes are TRBV19 and TRBJ2-1, with TRBD2 matching 8 bases. Germline trimming cut 8 bases from V and 2 bases from J; bases unmatched to any gene: 8. This CDR3 has 15 residues. Germline CDR1 reads LNHDA; CDR2 reads SQIVND (reference sequence). CDR3 loop: CASAVELAAYNEQFF. CDR3 DNA: TGTGCCAGTGCCGTCGAACTAGCGGCCTACAATGAGCAGTTCTTC.

The chain links TRBV6-1 to TRBJ2-7; TRBD2 aligns across 9 bases. The CDR3 runs to 15 residues. The germline CDR1 and CDR2 sequences are MNHNS and SASEGT. For the CDR3, the DNA is TGTGCCAGCAGCGAAGTCCCGGGACTAGCTGGAGAGCAGTACGTC. Translation gives CASSEVPGLAGEQYV.

This rearrangement joins TRBV5-1 to TRBJ2-2, with 7 bases lining up with TRBD2. Looked up from germline, CDR1 is SGHRS and CDR2 is YFSETQ. Germline trimming cut 0 bases from V and 5 bases from J; bases unmatched to any gene: 7. The CDR3 covers 16 residues. CDR3 residues: CASSLAGQGGTGELFF. In DNA form, the CDR3 reads TGCGCCAGCAGCTTGGCCGGGCAGGGAGGGACCGGGGAGCTGTTTTTT.

V is TRBV3-1 (or the pseudogene TRBV3-2) and J is TRBJ2-2; the D gene is possibly TRBD2 (5 bases). CDR1 and CDR2 (germline): LGHDT, YNNKEL (reference sequence). Trimming left V 6 bases short and J 7 bases short, with 18 bases between. This CDR3 is 15 amino acids long. The CDR3 spells CASRHHNLAGGELFF. CDR3 bases: TGTGCCAGCAGACACCACAACCTCGCGGGCGGGGAGCTGTTTTTT.

The gene calls are TRBV18 and TRBJ2-1; 7 bases are a match to TRBD1. Germline V lookup: CDR1 KGHSH, CDR2 LQKENI. The CDR3 has 14 amino acids. The V and J ends lost 8 bases and 6 bases, in that order; junction bases with no gene match: 10. The CDR3: CASHGDSRGNEQFF. The CDR3 region has the DNA TGTGCCAGCCACGGGGACAGTCGTGGCAATGAGCAGTTCTTC.

This clone was counted a few times. The chain couples TRBV5-4 to TRBJ2-3; 16 positions agree with TRBD2. The CDR3 extends over 16 amino acids. Germline V gene lookup returns CDR1 SGHNT and CDR2 YYREEE (reference sequence). With V trimmed by 4 bases and J by 8 bases, 7 bases remained unmatched. The CDR3 coding sequence is TGTGCCAGCAGCGCACCGGGACTAGCGGGGGGGGGTACGCAGTATTTT. Translation: CASSAPGLAGGGTQYF.

This clone was counted ten times or more. This rearrangement joins TRBV19 to TRBJ1-2; 8 bases are a match to TRBD1. The CDR3 consists of 14 residues. The germline gives CDR1 LNHDA, CDR2 SQIVND (reference sequence). Trimming took 2 bases from V and 8 from J; bases not matched to a gene: 7. The CDR3 region has the DNA TGTGCCAGTAGTATACAGGGCAGGGGGCGAGGCTACACCTTC. Its protein product is CASSIQGRGRGYTF.

The chain joins TRBV6-4 to TRBJ2-3; 7 bases fit TRBD2. CDR1 and CDR2 (germline): MRHNA, SNTAGT. The CDR3 covers 14 residues. J lost 6 bases, V lost 4 bases, and 7 bases had no gene match. In nucleotides, the CDR3 is TGTGCCAGCAGTGCCACTAGCGCAAAGGATACGCAGTATTTT. Its protein is CASSATSAKDTQYF.

The chain couples TRBV29-1 to TRBJ1-1; the D gene is possibly TRBD1 (5 bases). Germline-derived CDR1 and CDR2 are SQVTM and ANQGSEA. The CDR3 is 13 amino acids. The V gene lost 3 bases and the J gene lost 5 bases, with 13 bases spanning the gap. The CDR3 nucleotides read TGCAGCGTTGAGGAGCAGGAGGGGACTGAAGCTTTCTTT. Translating gives CSVEEQEGTEAFF.

The gene calls are TRBV3-1 (or the pseudogene TRBV3-2) and TRBJ2-1, with 16 bases identical to TRBD2. The CDR3 totals 19 residues. In germline, CDR1 is LGHDT, CDR2 YNNKEL (reference sequence). After removal of 1 base from V and 5 bases from J, the junction contained 8 bases not matched to a gene. The CDR3 loop is CASSQAAPGTSGRDNEQFF. The DNA of the CDR3 is TGTGCCAGCAGCCAAGCCGCTCCCGGGACTAGCGGGAGGGACAATGAGCAGTTCTTC.

The chain employs TRBV12-3 or TRBV12-4 and TRBJ1-2, with 7 positions matching TRBD1. CDR3 length: 13 residues. With 3 bases clipped from V and 7 bases from J, the junction kept 5 bases outside the gene matches. CDR3 in DNA: TGTGCCAGCAGTTTTTACAGGGGCGGTGGCTACACCTTC. Its protein product is CASSFYRGGGYTF.